The 15 T cell receptor beta chains below all came from one sample that was sequenced in a study of T-cell reconstitution after alpha-beta-depleted transplantation in children. For TCRbeta, the library was prepared with unique molecular identifiers. MiXCR, applied by TCRdb to the PCR reads, yields one record per CDR3 protein. The sample consists of around 500,000 distinct CDR3 sequences, 23% of them appearing once. The sequences come from PBMCs, mostly from graft donor cells, collected 360 days after TCRalphabeta/CD19-depleted stem cell transplant. Every receptor here comes from a boy in the first two years of life who had a stem cell transplant for acute myeloid leukemia, so the T cells may come from the graft donor.

This clonotype came up once. A single base separates this from a much larger clone, so it may be a read error. The rearrangement joins TRBV10-3 to TRBJ2-3; the match to TRBD2 covers 9 bases. V was pared by 6 bases and J by 2 bases, with 3 bases of the junction left unmatched. Germline CDR1 ENHRY, CDR2 SYGVKD. The CDR3 spans 14 residues. CDR3 in amino acids: CAISLAGNTDTQYF. CDR3 sequence (DNA): TGTGCCATCAGCCTAGCGGGGAACACAGATACGCAGTATTTT.

The chain combines TRBV7-2 with TRBJ2-5, with a possible D match to TRBD2 (5 bases). Per the germline V gene, CDR1 is SGHTA and CDR2 is FQGNSA. Trimming removed 4 bases at V and 4 bases at J, with 10 bases between. The CDR3 has 13 residues. The CDR3 loop reads CASSSEGLETQYF. As DNA, the CDR3 is TGTGCCAGCAGCTCCGAGGGCCTAGAGACCCAGTACTTC.

This clonotype was detected only a few times. This chain's CDR3 is CASSGRVKPLGGNTGELFF. In nucleotides, the CDR3 is TGTGCCAGCAGCGGCCGGGTGAAGCCGTTGGGGGGTAACACCGGGGAGCTGTTTTTT. V is TRBV11-1 and J is TRBJ2-2, with TRBD2 as a possible D gene (6 bases). V lost 5 bases, J lost 2 bases, and 24 bases lay in between. There are 19 residues in the CDR3. CDR1 is SGHAT and CDR2 is FQDESV in the germline V gene (reference sequence).

The rearrangement uses TRBV12-3 or TRBV12-4 and TRBJ1-5, with 9 bases that match TRBD1. With 5 bases clipped from V and 2 bases from J, the junction kept 13 bases outside the gene matches. The CDR3 is 18 residues long. CDR3 region: CASSASHRGLGGNQPQHF. CDR3 coding DNA: TGTGCCAGCAGTGCTAGTCACAGGGGGCTGGGGGGCAATCAGCCCCAGCATTTT.

This clonotype was observed a few times. The rearrangement joins TRBV29-1 to TRBJ2-2; D may be TRBD1 (6 bases). CDR1 is SQVTM and CDR2 is ANQGSEA in the germline V gene. The CDR3 is 14 amino acids. V dropped 6 bases and J dropped 4 bases, with 15 bases sitting between them. The CDR3 DNA is TGCAGCGTCCAACAGGGAGTCCCCACCGGGGAGCTGTTTTTT. This codes for CSVQQGVPTGELFF.

V is TRBV12-3 or TRBV12-4 and J is TRBJ1-4; 8 bases are shared with TRBD1. CDR3 size: 17 residues. V lost 3 bases to trimming and J lost 0 bases; unmatched junction nucleotides: 6. The CDR3 region is CASSFTGQGATNEKLFF. For the CDR3, the DNA is TGTGCCAGCAGTTTTACCGGACAGGGAGCAACTAATGAAAAACTGTTTTTT.

This clonotype was counted only a few times. This rearrangement joins TRBV5-6 to TRBJ2-1, with D perhaps matching TRBD2 (5 bases). This CDR3 spans 15 amino acids. Between the trimmed V and J ends, which lost 0 bases and 9 bases, there was a span of 16 bases. CDR1 is SGHDT, CDR2 YYEEEE, per germline. This CDR3 is CASSLGAGPHREQFF. As DNA, the CDR3 is TGTGCCAGCAGCTTGGGCGCGGGCCCGCACCGTGAGCAGTTCTTC.

The chain joins TRBV7-6 to TRBJ2-1; no definite D call. CDR1 is SGHVS and CDR2 is FNYEAQ in the germline V gene. V lost 5 bases and J 9 bases, leaving 14 bases between the germline ends. The CDR3 has 13 residues. CDR3 nucleotides: TGTGCCAGCAGCCAAAGGCCCCTGGGTGAGCAGTTCTTC. It codes for CASSQRPLGEQFF. The variable domain in full, completed from reference TRBV7-6 and TRBJ2-1, reads GAGVSQSPRYKVTKRGQDVALRCDPISGHVSLYWYRQALGQGPEFLTYFNYEAQQDKSGLPNDRFSAERPEGSISTLTIQRTEQRDSAMYRCASSQRPLGEQFFGPGTRLTVL.

CDR3 in DNA: TGTGCCAGCAGTTTCTACAGGGAAGACACAGATACGCAGTATTTT. Encoded protein: CASSFYREDTDTQYF. The genes are TRBV12-3 or TRBV12-4 and TRBJ2-3; TRBD1 is a possible D gene (6 bases). This CDR3 contains 15 residues. V was clipped by 3 bases and J by 2 bases, with 12 bases between them.

This clonotype has at least ten counts. The chain couples TRBV28 to TRBJ2-7, with D maybe TRBD2 (6 bases). The CDR3 runs 14 residues. Germline CDR1 reads MDHEN; CDR2 reads SYDVKM. Trimming cost V 2 bases and J 3 bases, with 11 bases left between them. CDR3 nucleotides: TGTGCCAGCAGTTTACGCGGGGACGGCTACGAGCAGTACGTC. Amino acid sequence: CASSLRGDGYEQYV.

This clonotype was found a few times. The chain carries TRBV6-1 and TRBJ1-1; the D gene is possibly TRBD1 (6 bases). V dropped 5 bases and J dropped 7 bases, with 14 bases sitting between them. The germline V gene encodes CDR1 MNHNS and CDR2 SASEGT. The CDR3 covers 13 residues. CDR3 loop: CASSISGVGEAFF. CDR3 nucleotide sequence: TGTGCCAGCAGTATATCAGGGGTGGGTGAAGCTTTCTTT.

The chain uses TRBV9 and TRBJ2-3; 10 bases match TRBD1. V was pared by 4 bases and J by 3 bases, with 5 bases of the junction left unmatched. Looked up from germline, CDR1 is SGDLS and CDR2 is YYNGEE. This CDR3 is built from 15 residues. CDR3: CASSSDRGQTDTQYF. The CDR3 nucleotides are TGTGCCAGCAGCTCAGACAGGGGGCAGACAGATACGCAGTATTTT. The whole variable domain, filled in from reference TRBV9 and TRBJ2-3, reads DSGVTQTPKHLITATGQRVTLRCSPRSGDLSVYWYQQSLDQGLQFLIQYYNGEERAKGNILERFSAQQFPDLHSELNLSSLELGDSALYFCASSSDRGQTDTQYFGPGTRLTVL.

The rearrangement links TRBV11-1 to TRBJ2-3; D unresolved. The CDR3 extends over 19 amino acids. With 1 base removed from V and 3 bases from J, the gap between germline ends came to 23 bases. CDR1 and CDR2 from the germline V gene are SGHAT and FQDESV (reference sequence). The CDR3 reads CASSLVARLLDDTTDTQYF. CDR3 coding DNA: TGTGCCAGCAGCTTAGTTGCCCGACTTCTCGACGACACAACAGATACGCAGTATTTT.

Ten or more counts support this clonotype. The V call is TRBV7-2, the J call TRBJ2-2, with 14 bases fitting TRBD2. This CDR3 region has 16 residues. Germline CDR1 reads SGHTA; CDR2 reads FQGNSA. Losses at the gene ends were 5 bases for V and 9 bases for J; bases not matched to a gene: 8. CDR3 sequence (DNA): TGTGCCAGCAGCCGGACTAGCGGGGGGTACGGTAGGGAGCTGTTTTTT. Protein: CASSRTSGGYGRELFF.

The genes are TRBV13 and TRBJ2-1; 7 positions match TRBD1. The V segment lost 0 bases and the J segment 8 bases; nucleotides outside the gene matches: 13. Germline V CDR1 and CDR2: PRHDT, FYEKMQ (reference sequence). CDR3 length: 17 residues. The CDR3 spells CASSLGPGGLQGDEQFF. CDR3 sequence (DNA): TGTGCCAGCAGCTTAGGCCCAGGGGGATTACAAGGAGATGAGCAGTTCTTC.